This entry lists 32 T cell receptor beta chains sequenced from one sample in a study of cytomegalovirus exposure and HLA in healthy donors. PCR amplification relied on 60 Vbeta primers (plus 13 Jbeta primers). The protocol was immunoSEQ multiplex PCR, while the TCRdb copy is restricted to in-frame clones and leaves out a portion. Seen in this sample are fewer than 50,000 clones; the ten most common clones hold 8.1%. Specimen: PBMCs. The receptors shown here come from a male donor in good health and CMV-seronegative.

J is TRBJ2-1 and V is TRBV7-8; the D gene is possibly TRBD2 (6 bases). From germline, CDR1 is SGHVS and CDR2 FQNEAQ. There are 14 residues in the CDR3. V lost 5 bases and J 5 bases, leaving 13 bases between the germline ends. The CDR3 coding sequence is TGTGCCAGCAGCGCAGGAGGGAGGAACAATGAGCAGTTCTTC. It translates to CASSAGGRNNEQFF.

The CDR3 reads CATNHRVGQPQHF. The CDR3 nucleotides read TGTGCCACCAACCACAGGGTGGGCCAGCCCCAGCATTTT. The chain links TRBV19 to TRBJ1-5, with D maybe TRBD1 (6 bases). The CDR3 totals 13 residues. With 10 bases removed from V and 7 bases from J, the gap between germline ends came to 17 bases. Germline lookup yields CDR1 LNHDA and CDR2 SQIVND (reference sequence).

CDR3 bases: TGTGCTGGCAGCCGGGAGGCAGTCAGCGAGCAGTACTTC. Its translation is CAGSREAVSEQYF. The chain is built from TRBV7-7 and TRBJ2-7; TRBD2 matches 7 bases. The CDR3 sequence is 13 residues long. Germline-derived CDR1 and CDR2 are SSHAT and FNYEAQ (reference sequence).

V is TRBV7-6 and J is TRBJ2-3, with D tentatively TRBD1 (7 bases). Trimming took 1 base from V and 3 from J, leaving 14 bases between them. This CDR3 region has 16 residues. Per the germline V gene, CDR1 is SGHVS and CDR2 is FNYEAQ. The CDR3 region is CASSLGRGQRTDTQYF. In nucleotides, the CDR3 is TGTGCCAGCAGCTTAGGGCGGGGACAGCGGACAGATACGCAGTATTTT.

The chain employs TRBV7-6 and TRBJ2-1; TRBD2 matches 8 bases. From germline, CDR1 is SGHVS and CDR2 FNYEAQ. With V trimmed by 4 bases and J by 0 bases, 8 bases remained unmatched. The CDR3 extends over 17 amino acids. This CDR3 reads CASSYQAGALSYNEQFF. In nucleotides, the CDR3 is TGTGCCAGCAGCTACCAAGCGGGAGCCCTCTCCTACAATGAGCAGTTCTTC.

V and J are TRBV18 and TRBJ1-1; the D is unclear. The V gene's germline CDR1 is KGHSH and CDR2 LQKENI. The CDR3 has 16 amino acids. Deletions cut 4 bases from V and 0 bases from J, with 15 bases between. The CDR3 sequence: CASSLETLPLNTEAFF. DNA for the CDR3: TGTGCCAGCTCACTTGAGACTCTCCCTCTGAACACTGAAGCTTTCTTT.

The chain links TRBV7-9 to TRBJ2-3, with 7 bases lining up with TRBD2. Germline V CDR1 and CDR2: SEHNR, FQNEAQ (reference sequence). V lost 3 bases and J lost 6; bases outside the gene matches: 6. This CDR3 has 14 amino acids. The CDR3 reads CASSLTAGVDTQYF. CDR3 in DNA: TGTGCCAGCAGCTTGACCGCGGGAGTGGATACGCAGTATTTT.

The V call is TRBV28, the J call TRBJ1-5; TRBD1 agrees at 7 bases. The CDR3 contains 15 residues. Germline CDR1 is MDHEN and CDR2 is SYDVKM. With V trimmed by 5 bases and J by 2 bases, 6 bases remained unmatched. The CDR3 DNA is TGTGCCAGCAGTCAAACGACAGGGCGCAATCAGCCCCAGCATTTT. Translation: CASSQTTGRNQPQHF.

This chain connects TRBV4-1 to TRBJ1-4, with 9 bases matching TRBD1. CDR3 length equals 19 residues. The ends lost 2 bases at V and 2 bases at J; junction bases unmatched: 12. Germline loops: CDR1 MGHRA, CDR2 YSYEKL. The CDR3 DNA is TGCGCCAGCAGCCAAAGAGGGACAGGGCCAGGGCACACTAATGAAAAACTGTTTTTT. Translation gives CASSQRGTGPGHTNEKLFF.

CDR3 sequence: CASSPGQGRQYF. CDR3 bases: TGTGCCAGCAGTCCCGGACAGGGCCGGCAGTACTTC. The chain has TRBV6-5 and TRBJ2-7, with TRBD1 identical over 8 bases. Per the germline V gene, CDR1 is MNHEY and CDR2 is SVGAGI. V gave up 5 bases and J gave up 9 bases; unmatched junction bases: 6. This CDR3 contains 12 residues.

The chain is built from TRBV11-3 and TRBJ2-7; 8 positions agree with TRBD1. The V segment lost 5 bases and the J segment 0 bases; nucleotides outside the gene matches: 3. Per germline, CDR1 SGHNT and CDR2 YENEEA. CDR3 length: 14 residues. The CDR3 is CASSPGGRSYEQYF. The CDR3 nucleotides are TGTGCCAGCAGCCCAGGGGGCCGCTCCTACGAGCAGTACTTC.

The chain combines TRBV5-4 with TRBJ1-1; the D gene is possibly TRBD1 (5 bases). Trimming cost V 4 bases and J 1 base, with 8 bases left between them. Germline loops: CDR1 SGHNT, CDR2 YYREEE (reference sequence). The CDR3 contains 13 residues. CDR3 sequence reads: CASSDGGNTEAFF. The CDR3 DNA is TGTGCCAGCAGCGACGGGGGGAACACTGAAGCTTTCTTT.

J is TRBJ2-5 and V is TRBV19, with 8 bases that match TRBD2. Germline V lookup: CDR1 LNHDA, CDR2 SQIVND (reference sequence). Trimming cost V 8 bases and J 1 base; bases outside gene matches: 9. There are 15 residues in the CDR3. In DNA form, the CDR3 reads TGTGCCAGTGCCGGGACTAGGGGAATCCAAGAGACCCAGTACTTC. It specifies CASAGTRGIQETQYF.

The V and J genes are TRBV5-4 and TRBJ2-3, with TRBD2 as a possible D gene (5 bases). V was trimmed by 4 bases and J by 2 bases, leaving 11 bases between them. The CDR3 covers 14 residues. The germline CDR1 and CDR2 sequences are SGHNT and YYREEE (reference sequence). CDR3 sequence: CASSPWTVTDTQYF. In nucleotides, the CDR3 is TGTGCCAGCAGCCCCTGGACTGTCACAGATACGCAGTATTTT.

This chain uses TRBV29-1 with TRBJ1-2; 7 nucleotides align to TRBD1. From germline, CDR1 is SQVTM and CDR2 ANQGSEA. The CDR3 spans 13 residues. Trimming took 7 bases from V and 8 from J; bases not matched to a gene: 13. This CDR3 reads CSAGDRSSGGYTF. Written as DNA, the CDR3 is TGCAGCGCTGGGGACAGATCTTCGGGCGGCTACACCTTC.

V gene TRBV28 combines with J gene TRBJ1-2, with a weak D call TRBD1 (6 bases). This CDR3 is built from 13 residues. Germline V gene lookup returns CDR1 MDHEN and CDR2 SYDVKM. V lost 8 bases, J lost 13 bases, and 23 bases lay in between. The CDR3 sequence is CASSPNTGSYSTF. DNA of the CDR3: TGTGCCAGCTCTCCAAATACAGGGTCTTATAGCACCTTC.

V is TRBV28 and J is TRBJ2-7, with TRBD1 matching over 8 bases. The germline CDR1 and CDR2 sequences are MDHEN and SYDVKM. Losses at the gene ends were 6 bases for V and 5 bases for J; bases not matched to a gene: 3. The length of the CDR3 is 12 residues. CDR3 bases: TGTGCCAGCAGGACAGGGGCTCACGAGCAGTACTTC. Its translation: CASRTGAHEQYF.

The DNA of the CDR3 is TGTGCCAGCAGTGTCGGGAGGCTACTCAATGAGCAGTTCTTC. This translates into CASSVGRLLNEQFF. The J gene is TRBJ2-1, the V gene TRBV2; 7 nucleotides align to TRBD2. Germline V gene lookup returns CDR1 SNHLY and CDR2 FYNNEI. The CDR3 runs to 14 residues. V was clipped by 4 bases and J by 6 bases; unmatched bases: 6.

V usage is TRBV6-5 and J usage is TRBJ1-1; 8 bases agree with TRBD1. The CDR3 is 14 amino acids. Germline V gene data show CDR1 as MNHEY and CDR2 as SVGAGI. V lost 11 bases to trimming and J lost 7 bases; unmatched junction nucleotides: 15. The CDR3 loop is CAVLKGQGANEAFF. The CDR3 region has the DNA TGTGCCGTTCTAAAGGGGCAGGGGGCAAATGAAGCTTTCTTT.

The chain links TRBV15 to TRBJ1-5; D gene ambiguous. The ends were cut back, 0 bases at V and 4 bases at J, with 10 bases in the middle. The CDR3 is 15 amino acids. Germline CDR1 reads LNHNV; CDR2 reads YYDKDF (reference sequence). The CDR3 coding sequence is TGTGCCACCAGCAGAGATTTGGGCAGGAATCAGCCCCAGCATTTT. Encoded protein: CATSRDLGRNQPQHF.

The V and J genes are TRBV11-3 and TRBJ2-1; maybe TRBD2 (6 bases). Trimming pared 5 bases from V and 9 bases from J, leaving 17 bases between. The CDR3 loop spans 14 amino acids. In germline, CDR1 is SGHNT, CDR2 YENEEA. CDR3 protein: CASSPGLARGEQFF. The CDR3 DNA follows: TGTGCCAGCAGCCCGGGTCTAGCGAGAGGTGAGCAGTTCTTC. Variable domain in full (rest from reference TRBV11-3 and TRBJ2-1): EAGVVQSPRYKIIEKKQPVAFWCNPISGHNTLYWYLQNLGQGPELLIRYENEEAVDDSQLPKDRFSAERLKGVDSTLKIQPAELGDSAVYLCASSPGLARGEQFFGPGTRLTVL.

The CDR3 DNA sequence: TGTGCCAGCAGCTTAGATCTTCCGGGACTAGCGGGTCGCTCCTACGAGCAGTACTTC. Translated, it gives CASSLDLPGLAGRSYEQYF. This chain connects TRBV11-2 to TRBJ2-7; TRBD2 matches at 12 bases. CDR3 length: 19 residues. Trimming took 0 bases from V and 0 from J; bases not matched to a gene: 9. Germline assignment: CDR1 SGHAT and CDR2 FQNNGV.

This chain connects TRBV30 to TRBJ2-7; tentatively, D is TRBD2 (5 bases). The germline V and J ends were trimmed by 1 base and 6 bases, with 13 bases remaining between them. CDR3 length: 13 residues. CDR1 is GTSNPN, CDR2 SVGIG, per germline (reference sequence). CDR3 nucleotides: TGTGCCTGGAGTGCTGGTTTCAGCGGCGAGCAGTACTTC. Protein product: CAWSAGFSGEQYF.

The chain joins TRBV5-6 to TRBJ1-1; 7 bases match TRBD1. The CDR3 extends over 15 amino acids. The junction had 12 bases not matched to a gene; V was cut back by 7 bases and J by 3 bases. Germline lookup yields CDR1 SGHDT and CDR2 YYEEEE. The DNA of the CDR3 is TGTGCCAGCCGCGATCGTACGGACAGGTACACTGAAGCTTTCTTT. The encoded protein is CASRDRTDRYTEAFF.

The genes are TRBV5-1 and TRBJ2-7; TRBD2 matches at 9 bases. The CDR3 has 15 amino acids. Germline values: CDR1 SGHRS, CDR2 YFSETQ. The ends lost 4 bases at V and 7 bases at J; junction bases unmatched: 12. Here the CDR3 reads CASSQGRGRAFEQYF. CDR3 sequence (DNA): TGCGCCAGCAGCCAGGGGCGCGGGAGGGCTTTTGAGCAGTACTTC.

This rearrangement joins TRBV29-1 to TRBJ2-1, with TRBD2 matching over 7 bases. The CDR3 runs 12 residues. Germline lookup yields CDR1 SQVTM and CDR2 ANQGSEA. Here the CDR3 reads CSIGGFDNEQFF. CDR3 coding DNA: TGCTCCATCGGGGGGTTTGACAATGAGCAGTTCTTC.

The chain recombines TRBV6-6 with TRBJ1-2; no definite D call. The germline V gene has CDR1 MNHNY and CDR2 SVGAGI (reference sequence). The V end lost 5 bases, the J end lost 0 bases, and 16 bases lay between the germline ends. The CDR3 is 16 amino acids. CDR3 loop: CASSPVPGSANYGYTF. The DNA for the CDR3 is TGTGCCAGCAGTCCGGTACCGGGATCGGCTAACTATGGCTACACCTTC.

The rearrangement links TRBV6-5 to TRBJ2-1; D is unclear. The CDR3 totals 14 residues. The V end was cut by 11 bases, the J end by 0 bases, with 14 bases between. Germline CDR1 and CDR2: MNHEY and SVGAGI. CDR3 nucleotides: TGTGCCCGTCGTACCTCGAGCTCCTACAATGAGCAGTTCTTC. Its protein product is CARRTSSSYNEQFF.

The rearrangement uses TRBV5-1 and TRBJ1-1, with D possibly TRBD1 on 6 matching bases. The length of the CDR3 is 14 residues. CDR1 SGHRS and CDR2 YFSETQ come from the germline V gene. The germline V and J ends were trimmed by 2 bases and 1 base, with 9 bases remaining between them. CDR3 residues: CASSFGGANTEAFF. The DNA of the CDR3 is TGCGCCAGCAGCTTTGGGGGCGCGAACACTGAAGCTTTCTTT.

This chain uses TRBV7-3 with TRBJ2-6; maybe TRBD1 (6 bases). In germline, CDR1 is SGHTA, CDR2 FQGTGA. The V end lost 2 bases, the J end lost 4 bases, and 12 bases lay between the germline ends. This CDR3 has 16 residues. The CDR3 coding sequence is TGTGCCAGCAGCTTAGGGTCAGGGGTCGGGGCCAACGTCCTGACTTTC. Residues: CASSLGSGVGANVLTF. The full variable domain, with the rest looked up from reference TRBV7-3 and TRBJ2-6, is GAGVSQTPSNKVTEKGKYVELRCDPISGHTALYWYRQSLGQGPEFLIYFQGTGAADDSGLPNDRFFAVRPEGSVSTLKIQRTERGDSAVYLCASSLGSGVGANVLTFGAGSRLTVL.

The chain has TRBV15 and TRBJ2-1, with D perhaps matching TRBD2 (6 bases). The CDR3 covers 15 residues. The germline gives CDR1 LNHNV, CDR2 YYDKDF (reference sequence). The V gene lost 4 bases and the J gene lost 8 bases, with 18 bases spanning the gap. The CDR3 sequence: CATSTSRDGGDEQFF. DNA of the CDR3: TGTGCCACCAGCACCTCTAGGGACGGAGGGGATGAGCAGTTCTTC. Together with reference TRBV15 and TRBJ2-1, the CDR3 gives the full variable domain: DAMVIQNPRYQVTQFGKPVTLSCSQTLNHNVMYWYQQKSSQAPKLLFHYYDKDFNNEADTPDNFQSRRPNTSFCFLDIRSPGLGDTAMYLCATSTSRDGGDEQFFGPGTRLTVL.

V is TRBV29-1 and J is TRBJ2-1; D ambiguous. The V gene's germline CDR1 is SQVTM and CDR2 ANQGSEA. This CDR3 has 13 amino acids. Between the trimmed V and J ends, which lost 2 bases and 3 bases, there was a span of 8 bases. CDR3 residues: CSVEPVFYNEQFF. CDR3 in DNA: TGCAGCGTTGAACCCGTATTCTACAATGAGCAGTTCTTC.